This T cell receptor beta chain was obtained from a study of beta chain features in type 1 diabetes. Study-wide results and caveats: In patients and controls equally, PCR might favor templates that are shorter. Among all four CD4+ subsets, Type 1 diabetes patients had TCRB CDR3s that were moderately but significantly shorter. Naive, central memory and Treg TCRB repertoires seemed to resemble each other more closely in patients than they did in healthy donors.

A word on this clone: Its antigen is still unknown.

Reverse transcription of all isolated RNA meant that expressed TCRB transcripts were sequenced. Generated by immunoSEQ multiplex PCR, the TCRdb table keeps only in-frame clones and is missing some. The table has about 370,000 clones, over 8.5% seen once. Germline V gene lookup returns CDR1 MNHEY and CDR2 SVGAGI. The CDR3 contains 15 residues. Trimming cost V 2 bases and J 1 base, with 10 bases left between them. This clonotype originated in a man aged 30-40 years with type 1 diabetes. J is TRBJ2-3 and V is TRBV6-5; either TRBD1 or TRBD2 may fit D (5 bases each). The source material was central memory CD4+ T cells from blood. This CDR3 reads CASSYEGRGTDTQYF. The CDR3 nucleotides are TGTGCCAGCAGTTACGAGGGACGAGGCACAGATACGCAGTATTTT.